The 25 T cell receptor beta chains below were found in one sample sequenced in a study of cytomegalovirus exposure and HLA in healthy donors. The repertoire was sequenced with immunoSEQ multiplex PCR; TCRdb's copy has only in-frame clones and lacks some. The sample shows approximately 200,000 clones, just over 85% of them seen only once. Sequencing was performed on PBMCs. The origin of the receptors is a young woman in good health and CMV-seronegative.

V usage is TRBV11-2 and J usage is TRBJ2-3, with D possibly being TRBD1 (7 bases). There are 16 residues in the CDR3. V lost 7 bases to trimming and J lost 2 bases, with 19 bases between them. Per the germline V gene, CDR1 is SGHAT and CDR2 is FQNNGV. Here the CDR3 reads CASTKRGDSNTDTQYF. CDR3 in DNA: TGTGCCAGCACCAAGAGGGGGGACAGCAACACAGATACGCAGTATTTT.

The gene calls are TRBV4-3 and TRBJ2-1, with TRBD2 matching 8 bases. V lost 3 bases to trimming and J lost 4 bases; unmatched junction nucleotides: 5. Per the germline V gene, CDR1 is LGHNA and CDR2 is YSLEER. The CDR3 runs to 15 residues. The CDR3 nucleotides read TGCGCCAGCAGCCAGGGACTAGATTCGTACAATGAGCAGTTCTTC. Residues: CASSQGLDSYNEQFF.

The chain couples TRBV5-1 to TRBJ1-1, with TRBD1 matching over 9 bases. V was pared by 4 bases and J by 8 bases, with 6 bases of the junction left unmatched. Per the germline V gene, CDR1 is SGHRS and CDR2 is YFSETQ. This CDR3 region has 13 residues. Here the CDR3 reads CASSPGTGPEAFF. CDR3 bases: TGCGCCAGCAGCCCCGGGACAGGGCCCGAAGCTTTCTTT.

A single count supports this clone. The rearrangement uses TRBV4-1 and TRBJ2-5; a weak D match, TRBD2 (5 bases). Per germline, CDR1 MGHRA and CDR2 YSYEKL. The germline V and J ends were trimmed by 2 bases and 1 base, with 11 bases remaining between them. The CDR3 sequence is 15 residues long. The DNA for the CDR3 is TGCGCCAGCAGCCAAAGGGAGACCTTCCAAGAGACCCAGTACTTC. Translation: CASSQRETFQETQYF.

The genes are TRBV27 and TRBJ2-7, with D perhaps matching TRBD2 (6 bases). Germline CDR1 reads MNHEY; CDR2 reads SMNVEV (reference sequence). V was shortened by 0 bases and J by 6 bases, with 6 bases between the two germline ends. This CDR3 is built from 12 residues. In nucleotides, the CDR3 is TGTGCCAGCAGTTTATCGGGAGGCGAGCAGTACTTC. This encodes CASSLSGGEQYF.

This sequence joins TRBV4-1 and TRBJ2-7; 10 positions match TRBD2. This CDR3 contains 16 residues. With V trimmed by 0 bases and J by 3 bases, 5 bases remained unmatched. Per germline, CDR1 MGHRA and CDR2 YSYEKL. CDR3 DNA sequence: TGCGCCAGCAGCCAAGAACCGACTAGCGGGCACTACGAGCAGTACTTC. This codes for CASSQEPTSGHYEQYF.

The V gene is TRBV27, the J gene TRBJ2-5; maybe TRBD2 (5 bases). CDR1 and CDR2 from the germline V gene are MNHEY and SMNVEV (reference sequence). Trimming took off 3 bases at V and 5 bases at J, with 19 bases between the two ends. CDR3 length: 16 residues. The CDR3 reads CASSLTTRALRETQYF. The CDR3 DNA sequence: TGTGCCAGCAGTTTGACCACTAGGGCCCTGCGGGAGACCCAGTACTTC.

In DNA form, the CDR3 reads TGCGCCAGCCGCCCTGGTTACAGCGGGAGAGTCTCAGAGACCCAGTACTTC. It yields the protein CASRPGYSGRVSETQYF. The chain has TRBV5-1 and TRBJ2-5, with 8 bases fitting TRBD2. With V trimmed by 7 bases and J by 4 bases, 18 bases remained unmatched. CDR1 and CDR2 (germline): SGHRS, YFSETQ. The CDR3 covers 17 residues.

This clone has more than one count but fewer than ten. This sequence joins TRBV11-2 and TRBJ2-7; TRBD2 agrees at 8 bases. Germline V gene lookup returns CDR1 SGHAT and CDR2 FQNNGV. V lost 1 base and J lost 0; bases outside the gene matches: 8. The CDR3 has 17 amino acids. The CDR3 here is CASSLGSGGYSSYEQYF. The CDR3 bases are TGTGCCAGCAGCTTAGGATCGGGGGGGTATAGCTCCTACGAGCAGTACTTC.

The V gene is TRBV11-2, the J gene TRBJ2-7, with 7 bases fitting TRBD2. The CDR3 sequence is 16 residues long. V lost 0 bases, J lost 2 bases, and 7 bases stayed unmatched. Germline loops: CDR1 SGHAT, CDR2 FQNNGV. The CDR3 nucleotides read TGTGCCAGCAGCTTAGAGGGCGGGAGCCTTCCCTACGAGCAGTACTTC. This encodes CASSLEGGSLPYEQYF. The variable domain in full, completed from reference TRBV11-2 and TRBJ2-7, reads EAGVAQSPRYKIIEKRQSVAFWCNPISGHATLYWYQQILGQGPKLLIQFQNNGVVDDSQLPKDRFSAERLKGVDSTLKIQPAKLEDSAVYLCASSLEGGSLPYEQYFGPGTRLTVT.

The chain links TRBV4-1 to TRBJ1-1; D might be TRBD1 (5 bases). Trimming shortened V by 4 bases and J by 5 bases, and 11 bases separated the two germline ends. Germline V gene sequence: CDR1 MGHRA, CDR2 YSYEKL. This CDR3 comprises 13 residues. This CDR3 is CASSPGRETEAFF. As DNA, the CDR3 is TGCGCCAGCAGCCCGGGACGGGAGACTGAAGCTTTCTTT.

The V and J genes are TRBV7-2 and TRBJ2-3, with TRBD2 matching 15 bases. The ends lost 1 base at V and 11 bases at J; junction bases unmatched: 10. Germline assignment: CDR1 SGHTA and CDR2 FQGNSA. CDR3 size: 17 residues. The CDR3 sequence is CASSLGSTGLAGGGQYF. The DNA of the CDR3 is TGTGCCAGCAGCTTAGGGTCGACGGGACTAGCGGGAGGAGGGCAGTATTTT.

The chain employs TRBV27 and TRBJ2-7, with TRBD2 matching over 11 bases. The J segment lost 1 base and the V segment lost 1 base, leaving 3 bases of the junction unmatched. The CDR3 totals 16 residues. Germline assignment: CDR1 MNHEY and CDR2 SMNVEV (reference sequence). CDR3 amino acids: CASSLLGTSGSYEQYF. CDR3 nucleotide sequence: TGTGCCAGCAGTTTATTAGGGACTAGCGGATCCTACGAGCAGTACTTC.

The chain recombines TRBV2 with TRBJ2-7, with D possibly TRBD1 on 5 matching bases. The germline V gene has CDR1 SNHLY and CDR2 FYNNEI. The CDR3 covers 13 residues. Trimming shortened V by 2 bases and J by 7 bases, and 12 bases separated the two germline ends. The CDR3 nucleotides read TGTGCCAGCAGTGAAACAAACGCAGGGGAGCAGTACTTC. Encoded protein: CASSETNAGEQYF.

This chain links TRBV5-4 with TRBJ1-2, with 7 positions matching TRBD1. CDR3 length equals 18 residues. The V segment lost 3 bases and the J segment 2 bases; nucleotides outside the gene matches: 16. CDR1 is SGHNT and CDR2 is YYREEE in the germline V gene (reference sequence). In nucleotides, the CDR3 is TGTGCCAGCAGCTCATTCTCCGGGACAGACGACGCGAACTATGGCTACACCTTC. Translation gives CASSSFSGTDDANYGYTF. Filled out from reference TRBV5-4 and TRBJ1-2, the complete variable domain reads ETGVTQSPTHLIKTRGQQVTLRCSSQSGHNTVSWYQQALGQGPQFIFQYYREEENGRGNFPPRFSGLQFPNYSSELNVNALELDDSALYLCASSSFSGTDDANYGYTFGSGTRLTVV.

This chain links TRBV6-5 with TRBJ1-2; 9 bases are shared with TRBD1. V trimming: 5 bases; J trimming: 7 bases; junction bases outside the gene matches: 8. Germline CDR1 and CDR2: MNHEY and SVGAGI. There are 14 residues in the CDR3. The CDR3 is CASSRGQGRRGYTF. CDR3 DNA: TGTGCCAGCAGTAGGGGACAGGGCCGCCGTGGCTACACCTTC.

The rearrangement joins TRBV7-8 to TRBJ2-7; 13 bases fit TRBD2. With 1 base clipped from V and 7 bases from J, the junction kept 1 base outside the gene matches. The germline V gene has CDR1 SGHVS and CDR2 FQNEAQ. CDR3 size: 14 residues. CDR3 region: CASSLGLAGGEQYF. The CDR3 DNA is TGTGCCAGCAGCTTAGGACTAGCGGGAGGAGAGCAGTACTTC.

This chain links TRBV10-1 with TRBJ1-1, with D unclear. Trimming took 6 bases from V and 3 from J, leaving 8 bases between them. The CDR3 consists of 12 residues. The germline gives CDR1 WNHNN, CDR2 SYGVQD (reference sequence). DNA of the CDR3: TGCGCCAGCAGCCACGAGCACACTGAAGCTTTCTTT. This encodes CASSHEHTEAFF.

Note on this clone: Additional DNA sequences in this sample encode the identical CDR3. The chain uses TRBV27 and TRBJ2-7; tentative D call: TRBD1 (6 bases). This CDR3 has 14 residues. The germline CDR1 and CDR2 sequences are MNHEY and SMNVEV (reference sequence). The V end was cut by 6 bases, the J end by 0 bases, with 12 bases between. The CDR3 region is CASSLTGSSYEQYF. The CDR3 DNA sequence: TGTGCCAGCAGCCTGACAGGAAGCTCCTACGAGCAGTACTTC.

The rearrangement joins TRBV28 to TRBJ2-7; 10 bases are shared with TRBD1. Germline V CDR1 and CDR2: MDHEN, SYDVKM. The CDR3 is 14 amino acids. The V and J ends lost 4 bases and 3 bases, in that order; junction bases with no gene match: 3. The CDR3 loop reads CASSSGTGVYEQYF. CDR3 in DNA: TGTGCCAGCAGTTCCGGGACAGGGGTCTACGAGCAGTACTTC.

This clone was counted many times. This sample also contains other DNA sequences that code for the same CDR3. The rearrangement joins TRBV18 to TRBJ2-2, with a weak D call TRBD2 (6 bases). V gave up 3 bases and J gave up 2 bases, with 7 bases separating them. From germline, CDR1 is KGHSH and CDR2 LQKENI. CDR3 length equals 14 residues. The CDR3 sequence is CASSPGLNTGELFF. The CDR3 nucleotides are TGTGCCAGCTCACCGGGACTTAACACCGGGGAGCTGTTTTTT.

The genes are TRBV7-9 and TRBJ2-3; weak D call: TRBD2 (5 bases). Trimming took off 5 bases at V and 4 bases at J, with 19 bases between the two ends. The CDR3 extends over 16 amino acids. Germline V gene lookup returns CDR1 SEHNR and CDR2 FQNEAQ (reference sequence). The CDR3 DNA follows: TGTGCCAGCAGCCTCCTTCGAGGGCGTGGGGCAGATACGCAGTATTTT. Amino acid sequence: CASSLLRGRGADTQYF.

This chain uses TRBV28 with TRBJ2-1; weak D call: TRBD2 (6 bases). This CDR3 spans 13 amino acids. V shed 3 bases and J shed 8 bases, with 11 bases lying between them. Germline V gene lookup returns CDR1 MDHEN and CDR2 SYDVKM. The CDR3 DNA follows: TGTGCCAGCAGTTTGTCGCGGGGACATGAGCAGTTCTTC. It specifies CASSLSRGHEQFF.

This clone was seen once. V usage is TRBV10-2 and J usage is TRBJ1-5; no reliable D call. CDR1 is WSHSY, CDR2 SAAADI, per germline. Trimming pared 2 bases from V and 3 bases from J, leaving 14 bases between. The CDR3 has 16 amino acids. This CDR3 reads CASSEVDLDDNQPQHF. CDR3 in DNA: TGCGCCAGCAGTGAGGTGGACTTAGATGACAATCAGCCCCAGCATTTT.

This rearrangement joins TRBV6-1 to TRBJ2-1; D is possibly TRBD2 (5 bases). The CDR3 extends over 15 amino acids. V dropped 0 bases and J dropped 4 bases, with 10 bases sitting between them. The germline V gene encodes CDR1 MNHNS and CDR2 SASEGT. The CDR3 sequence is CASSEAGIRYNEQFF. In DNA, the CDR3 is TGTGCCAGCAGTGAAGCCGGGATCCGATACAATGAGCAGTTCTTC.